What follows describes a single TCR beta chain. Donors ranged from about 6 to 90 years old and were healthy Caucasians in Russia. The sample originates from a study of blood T cells in healthy people across ages. PCR was performed a second time for about 6 to 11 cycles using a sample-barcoded 5' primer and a J-beta primer mix. TCRdb re-called the 5' RACE reads with MiXCR, one entry per CDR3 protein. The repertoire holds 1.4 million or so distinct CDR3 sequences, with 35% to 45% as singletons. This sequence was found in a woman between 18 and 29 years old in good health. Specimen: blood.

This chain's CDR3 is CASRPWTDPYEQYF. The DNA of the CDR3 is TGTGCCAGCAGACCCTGGACAGATCCCTACGAGCAGTACTTC. The chain carries TRBV7-8 and TRBJ2-5; a weak D match, TRBD1 (6 bases). The J call may be faulty, since TRBJ2-7 better matches the DNA end. Germline V gene lookup returns CDR1 SGHVS and CDR2 FQNEAQ. The CDR3 consists of 14 residues.